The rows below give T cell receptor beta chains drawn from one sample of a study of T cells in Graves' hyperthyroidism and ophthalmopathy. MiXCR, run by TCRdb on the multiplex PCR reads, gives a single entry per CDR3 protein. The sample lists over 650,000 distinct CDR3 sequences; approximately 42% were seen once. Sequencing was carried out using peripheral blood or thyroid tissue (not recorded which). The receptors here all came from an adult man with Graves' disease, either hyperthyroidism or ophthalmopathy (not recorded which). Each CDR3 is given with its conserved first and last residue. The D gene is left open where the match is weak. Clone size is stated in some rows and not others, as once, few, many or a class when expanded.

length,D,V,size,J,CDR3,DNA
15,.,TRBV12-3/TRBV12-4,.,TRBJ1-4,CARLGQATQPEKLFF,TGTGCCAGACTGGGGCAGGCTACGCAGCCTGAAAAACTGTTTTTT
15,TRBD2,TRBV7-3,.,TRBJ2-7,CASSTYASGGYEQYF,TGTGCCAGTAGTACGTATGCTAGCGGGGGGTACGAGCAGTACTTC
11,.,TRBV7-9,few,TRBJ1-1,CASSLVDEAFF,TGTGCCAGCAGCTTGGTAGATGAAGCTTTCTTT
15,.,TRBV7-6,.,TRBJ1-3,CASSFGRSSGNTIYF,TGTGCCAGCAGCTTTGGCAGGTCCTCTGGAAACACCATATATTTT
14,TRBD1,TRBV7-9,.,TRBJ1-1,CASRRQGSRGEAFF,TGTGCCAGCAGAAGACAGGGGTCGAGGGGTGAAGCTTTCTTT
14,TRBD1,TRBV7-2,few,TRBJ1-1,CASRGGTGNTEAFF,TGTGCCAGCAGGGGGGGGACAGGGAATACTGAAGCTTTCTTT
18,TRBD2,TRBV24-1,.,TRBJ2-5,CATSDAPGSAGGPETQYF,TGTGCCACCAGTGATGCGCCGGGTTCAGCGGGGGGTCCGGAGACCCAGTACTTC
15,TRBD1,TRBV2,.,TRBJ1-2,CASSSLAGTGGGYTF,TGTGCCAGCAGTTCCCTCGCCGGGACAGGGGGTGGCTACACCTTC
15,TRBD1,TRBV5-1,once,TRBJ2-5,CASSSATGNQETQYF,TGCGCCAGCAGCTCAGCGACAGGGAACCAAGAGACCCAGTACTTC
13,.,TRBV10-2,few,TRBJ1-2,CASSESASYGYTF,TGTGCCAGCAGTGAATCAGCCTCCTATGGCTACACCTTC
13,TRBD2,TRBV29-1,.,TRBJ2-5,CSVGQLAGGTQYF,TGCAGCGTTGGCCAACTAGCGGGGGGGACCCAGTACTTC
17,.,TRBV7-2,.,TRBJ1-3,CASSPEPDSRTGNTIYF,TGTGCCAGCAGCCCAGAACCGGACTCTCGAACTGGAAACACCATATATTTT
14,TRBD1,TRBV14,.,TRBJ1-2,CASSRDRGPRGYTF,TGTGCCAGCTCACGGGACAGGGGCCCGAGGGGCTACACCTTC
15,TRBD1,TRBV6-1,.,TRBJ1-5,CASSAVQGRDQPQHF,TGTGCCAGCAGTGCAGTACAGGGGAGAGATCAGCCCCAGCATTTT
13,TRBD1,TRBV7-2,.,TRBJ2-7,CATSPDRGLEQYF,TGTGCCACCAGCCCGGACAGGGGGCTCGAGCAGTACTTC
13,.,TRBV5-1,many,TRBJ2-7,CASSLDISYEQYF,TGCGCCAGCAGCTTGGACATATCCTACGAGCAGTACTTC
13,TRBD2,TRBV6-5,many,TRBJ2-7,CASGTSGVYEQYF,TGTGCCAGCGGGACTAGCGGGGTCTACGAGCAGTACTTC
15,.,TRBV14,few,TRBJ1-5,CASSQQGMYNQPQHF,TGTGCCAGCAGCCAACAGGGGATGTACAATCAGCCCCAGCATTTT
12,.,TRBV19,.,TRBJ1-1,CASSIPPYEAFF,TGTGCCAGTAGTATTCCCCCCTATGAAGCTTTCTTT
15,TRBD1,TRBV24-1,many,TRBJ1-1,CATSDRTGSGAEAFF,TGTGCCACCAGTGACAGGACAGGTTCGGGGGCTGAAGCTTTCTTT
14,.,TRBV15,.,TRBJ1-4,CATSRGGTTEKLFF,TGTGCCACCAGCAGAGGAGGGACGACTGAAAAACTGTTTTTT
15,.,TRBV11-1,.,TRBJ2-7,CASSLEGSVGYEQYF,TGTGCCAGCAGCTTAGAGGGCAGCGTCGGCTACGAGCAGTACTTC
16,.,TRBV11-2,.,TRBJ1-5,CASSPGRSGTNQPQHF,TGTGCCAGCAGCCCCGGACGTTCCGGGACCAATCAGCCCCAGCATTTT
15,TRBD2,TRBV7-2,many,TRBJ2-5,CASSSRDYEAETQYF,TGTGCCAGCAGCTCCCGGGACTACGAGGCAGAGACCCAGTACTTC
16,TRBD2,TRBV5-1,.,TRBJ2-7,CASSIALAGGSYEQYF,TGCGCCAGCAGCATCGCGCTAGCGGGAGGTTCCTACGAGCAGTACTTC
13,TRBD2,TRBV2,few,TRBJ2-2,CATGLDPTGELFF,TGTGCCACTGGACTAGATCCTACCGGGGAGCTGTTTTTT
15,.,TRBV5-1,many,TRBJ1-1,CASSLAPGVNTEAFF,TGTGCCAGCAGCTTAGCGCCAGGTGTCAACACTGAAGCTTTCTTT
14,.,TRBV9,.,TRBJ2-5,CASSVGVFEETQHF,TGTGCCAGCAGCGTAGGGGTTTTCGAGGAGACCCAGCACTTC
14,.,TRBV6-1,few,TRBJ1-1,CASTTNRWVTEAFF,TGTGCCAGCACCACCAATAGGTGGGTCACTGAAGCTTTCTTT
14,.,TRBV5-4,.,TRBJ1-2,CASSLWQGIYGYTF,TGTGCCAGCAGCTTGTGGCAGGGAATATATGGCTACACCTTC
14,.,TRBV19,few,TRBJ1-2,CASSIDGLPYGYTF,TGTGCCAGTAGTATAGATGGACTGCCCTATGGCTACACCTTC
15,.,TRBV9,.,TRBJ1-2,CASSTPMGGMYGYTF,TGTGCCAGCAGCACCCCGATGGGGGGAATGTATGGCTACACCTTC
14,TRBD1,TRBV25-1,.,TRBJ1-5,CASSPTRGSEPQHF,TGTGCCAGCAGTCCAACCAGGGGGTCGGAGCCCCAGCATTTT
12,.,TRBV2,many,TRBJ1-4,CASRARGDKLFF,TGTGCCAGCAGGGCCAGAGGTGACAAACTGTTTTTT
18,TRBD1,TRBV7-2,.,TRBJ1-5,CASTPGQGAAYSNQPQHF,TGTGCCAGCACCCCCGGACAGGGGGCGGCTTATAGCAATCAGCCCCAGCATTTT
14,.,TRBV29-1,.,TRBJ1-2,CSVEVGGGFGGYTF,TGCAGCGTTGAAGTGGGGGGCGGTTTCGGCGGCTACACCTTC
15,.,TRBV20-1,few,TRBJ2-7,CSARDLTRSSYEQYF,TGCAGTGCTAGAGATCTGACCAGGAGCTCCTACGAGCAGTACTTC
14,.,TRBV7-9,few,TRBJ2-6,CASRRGSGANVLTF,TGTGCCAGCAGAAGGGGCTCCGGGGCCAACGTCCTGACTTTC
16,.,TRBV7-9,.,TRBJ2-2,CASSPMGLANTGELFF,TGTGCCAGCAGCCCAATGGGTTTAGCGAACACCGGGGAGCTGTTTTTT
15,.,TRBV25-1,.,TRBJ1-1,CASVEDGPTSAEAFF,TGTGCCAGCGTTGAAGATGGGCCGACGTCAGCTGAAGCTTTCTTT
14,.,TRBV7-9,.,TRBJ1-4,CASSQHGPNEKLFF,TGTGCCAGCAGCCAACACGGTCCTAATGAAAAACTGTTTTTT
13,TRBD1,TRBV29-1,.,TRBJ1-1,CTRRTGGNTEAFF,TGCACCCGAAGAACAGGGGGGAACACTGAAGCTTTCTTT
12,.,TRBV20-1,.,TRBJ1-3,CSATNSGNTIYF,TGCAGCGCCACTAACTCTGGAAACACCATATATTTT
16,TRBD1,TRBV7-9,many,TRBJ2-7,CASSPETGATTYEQYF,TGTGCCAGCAGCCCAGAGACAGGGGCTACAACCTACGAGCAGTACTTC
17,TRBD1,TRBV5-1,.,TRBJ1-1,CASSLEGDRLLNTEAFF,TGCGCCAGCAGCTTGGAGGGGGACAGGCTTCTGAACACTGAAGCTTTCTTT
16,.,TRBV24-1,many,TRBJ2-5,CATSDSSRTHQETQYF,TGTGCCACCAGTGACTCGTCACGGACTCACCAAGAGACCCAGTACTTC
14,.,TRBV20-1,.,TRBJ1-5,CSARGGNQNQPQHF,TGCAGTGCTAGAGGGGGGAACCAGAATCAGCCCCAGCATTTT
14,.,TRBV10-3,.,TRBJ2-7,CAISDEQGLGEQYF,TGTGCCATCAGTGACGAGCAGGGCCTAGGCGAGCAGTACTTC
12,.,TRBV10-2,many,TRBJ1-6,CASSESGSPLHF,TGTGCCAGCAGTGAATCAGGGTCACCCCTCCACTTT
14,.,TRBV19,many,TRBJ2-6,CASTRGSGANVLTF,TGTGCCAGCACGAGGGGCTCTGGGGCCAACGTCCTGACTTTC
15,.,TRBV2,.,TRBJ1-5,CASSEGAEINQPQHF,TGTGCCAGCAGTGAAGGGGCAGAGATCAATCAGCCCCAGCATTTT
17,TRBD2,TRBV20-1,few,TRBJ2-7,CSATPTQTSGRVHEQYF,TGCAGTGCTACCCCTACCCAGACTAGCGGGAGGGTACACGAGCAGTACTTC
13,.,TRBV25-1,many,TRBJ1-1,CASSRQGRTEAFF,TGTGCCAGCAGTCGGCAAGGTAGGACTGAAGCTTTCTTT
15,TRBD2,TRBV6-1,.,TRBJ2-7,CASTPLGGGTYEQYF,TGTGCCAGCACTCCGTTGGGGGGGGGGACCTACGAGCAGTACTTC
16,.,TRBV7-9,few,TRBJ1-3,CASSPPTESSGNTIYF,TGTGCCAGCAGCCCTCCGACGGAGAGCTCTGGAAACACCATATATTTT
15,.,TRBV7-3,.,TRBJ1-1,CASSLGGGGVSEAFF,TGTGCCAGCAGCTTAGGGGGGGGCGGGGTGTCTGAAGCTTTCTTT
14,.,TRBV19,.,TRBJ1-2,CANSNRGEKYGYTF,TGTGCCAATAGTAATAGGGGGGAAAAATATGGCTACACCTTC
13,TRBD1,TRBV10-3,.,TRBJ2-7,CAISDRGTYEQYF,TGTGCCATCAGCGACAGGGGTACCTACGAGCAGTACTTC
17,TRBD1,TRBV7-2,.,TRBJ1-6,CASSLVGPTGTYSPLHF,TGTGCCAGCAGCTTAGTGGGGCCGACAGGGACGTATTCACCCCTCCACTTT
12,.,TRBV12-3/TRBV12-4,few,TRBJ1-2,CASSGRAWGYTF,TGTGCCAGCAGTGGAAGGGCTTGGGGCTACACCTTC